These 19 T cell receptor beta chains originate from one sample sequenced in a study of blood T cell repertoires in COVID-19 (dated by TCRdb to about 2020). The method was the immunoSEQ multiplex PCR assay. Sourced from immuneACCESS, this table was stored by TCRdb with only in-frame sequences that have V and J called. A share of the clones is absent; for the studies checked, an unresolved V gene accounts for under half, and the remainder has no known explanation. The table for this sample lists under 300,000 clones; around 90% of them were counted only once. Roughly 6.3% of the sample is in the top ten clones. Sequenced input: PBMCs or T cells enriched from blood (not recorded which). These receptors came from a woman aged 30 to 39 with acute COVID-19.

This clone was counted between two and nine times. The chain uses TRBV29-1 and TRBJ1-1; D might be TRBD1 (5 bases). With 4 bases removed from V and 4 bases from J, the gap between germline ends came to 16 bases. Germline V gene lookup returns CDR1 SQVTM and CDR2 ANQGSEA. There are 14 residues in the CDR3. The CDR3 DNA is TGCAGCGTTGTGGGGGGTTCACTTCGCACTGAAGCTTTCTTT. This translates into CSVVGGSLRTEAFF.

The chain recombines TRBV6-5 with TRBJ1-1; TRBD1 aligns across 8 bases. CDR1 is MNHEY, CDR2 SVGAGI, per germline. The CDR3 runs 15 residues. The V segment lost 6 bases and the J segment 1 base; nucleotides outside the gene matches: 7. CDR3 bases: TGTGCCAGCAGCCCGACAGGGGCGGCGAACACTGAAGCTTTCTTT. Translation gives CASSPTGAANTEAFF.

The chain links TRBV7-9 to TRBJ2-2; perhaps TRBD2 as D (5 bases). Germline assignment: CDR1 SEHNR and CDR2 FQNEAQ (reference sequence). The CDR3 sequence is 17 residues long. Trimming took off 5 bases at V and 3 bases at J, with 19 bases between the two ends. The CDR3 region is CASSRPFARRDTGELFF. The CDR3 coding sequence is TGTGCCAGCAGCAGACCGTTCGCTAGGCGGGACACCGGGGAGCTGTTTTTT.

The V gene is TRBV28, the J gene TRBJ1-3, with D possibly TRBD1 on 5 matching bases. Trimming shortened V by 5 bases and J by 4 bases, and 15 bases separated the two germline ends. CDR3 length: 15 amino acids. The germline gives CDR1 MDHEN, CDR2 SYDVKM. The CDR3 loop reads CASSPQQGPGNTIYF. For the CDR3, the DNA is TGTGCCAGCAGTCCCCAGCAGGGTCCCGGAAACACCATATATTTT.

This rearrangement joins TRBV6-2 or TRBV6-3 to TRBJ2-7; D is undetermined. The CDR3 is 13 amino acids. V dropped 4 bases and J dropped 0 bases, with 7 bases sitting between them. Germline V gene lookup returns CDR1 MNHEY and CDR2 SVGEGT. CDR3 sequence reads: CASSSKISYEQYF. The DNA of the CDR3 is TGTGCCAGCAGTTCTAAGATCTCCTACGAGCAGTACTTC.

Here the CDR3 DNA reads TGTGCCAGCAGCTCTCGGGGGGCCCGGAACTATGGCTACACCTTC. Translated: CASSSRGARNYGYTF. The rearrangement joins TRBV3-1 (or the pseudogene TRBV3-2) to TRBJ1-2, with TRBD1 as a possible D gene (6 bases). The CDR3 sequence is 15 residues long. Germline CDR1 reads LGHDT; CDR2 reads YNNKEL (reference sequence). V was shortened by 5 bases and J by 2 bases, with 15 bases between the two germline ends.

The chain recombines TRBV5-6 with TRBJ1-2; D might be TRBD1 (6 bases). The V end was cut by 4 bases, the J end by 0 bases, with 10 bases between. The CDR3 extends over 14 amino acids. CDR1 SGHDT and CDR2 YYEEEE come from the germline V gene. CDR3: CASSPTGSNYGYTF. CDR3 nucleotide sequence: TGTGCCAGCAGCCCGACAGGATCTAACTATGGCTACACCTTC. Variable domain in full (rest from reference TRBV5-6 and TRBJ1-2): DAGVTQSPTHLIKTRGQQVTLRCSPKSGHDTVSWYQQALGQGPQFIFQYYEEEERQRGNFPDRFSGHQFPNYSSELNVNALLLGDSALYLCASSPTGSNYGYTFGSGTRLTVV.

This clone was detected a few times. The rearrangement uses TRBV7-9 and TRBJ2-5; tentative D call: TRBD1 (5 bases). Germline values: CDR1 SEHNR, CDR2 FQNEAQ (reference sequence). The V end lost 1 base, the J end lost 3 bases, and 12 bases lay between the germline ends. The CDR3 runs 15 residues. The CDR3 loop is CASSLGATVEETQYF. DNA of the CDR3: TGTGCCAGCAGCTTAGGGGCGACAGTTGAAGAGACCCAGTACTTC. The variable domain in full, with the rest retrieved from reference TRBV7-9 and TRBJ2-5, is DTGVSQNPRHKITKRGQNVTFRCDPISEHNRLYWYRQTLGQGPEFLTYFQNEAQLEKSRLLSDRFSAERPKGSFSTLEIQRTEQGDSAMYLCASSLGATVEETQYFGPGTRLLVL.

In regard to this clone: This specimen includes other DNA sequences encoding the same CDR3. The chain links TRBV6-5 to TRBJ1-1; D is undetermined. V gave up 0 bases and J gave up 1 base, with 6 bases separating them. The germline gives CDR1 MNHEY, CDR2 SVGAGI. CDR3 length equals 14 residues. CDR3 sequence reads: CASSYSTGNTEAFF. CDR3 sequence (DNA): TGTGCCAGCAGTTACTCGACGGGGAACACTGAAGCTTTCTTT.

The chain has TRBV7-8 and TRBJ1-5; D not resolved. Germline V gene lookup returns CDR1 SGHVS and CDR2 FQNEAQ. This CDR3 has 18 amino acids. V shed 1 base and J shed 0 bases, with 16 bases lying between them. The CDR3, as DNA: TGTGCCAGCAGCTTAGGATATGCTGACGGGGATAGCAATCAGCCCCAGCATTTT. The encoded protein is CASSLGYADGDSNQPQHF.

The J gene is TRBJ1-1, the V gene TRBV18; tentative D call: TRBD1 (5 bases). The CDR3 totals 15 residues. The ends were cut back, 2 bases at V and 3 bases at J, with 13 bases in the middle. CDR1 and CDR2 from the germline V gene are KGHSH and LQKENI. The CDR3 loop reads CASSPIAGPDTEAFF. In nucleotides, the CDR3 is TGTGCCAGCTCACCAATCGCAGGGCCCGACACTGAAGCTTTCTTT. Looking up the rest from reference TRBV18 and TRBJ1-1 gives the full variable domain: NAGVMQNPRHLVRRRGQEARLRCSPMKGHSHVYWYRQLPEEGLKFMVYLQKENIIDESGMPKERFSAEFPKEGPSILRIQQVVRGDSAAYFCASSPIAGPDTEAFFGQGTRLTVV.

The V and J genes are TRBV27 and TRBJ2-1; 14 positions agree with TRBD2. The CDR3 has 13 amino acids. The trim removed 5 bases at V and 10 bases at J, leaving 1 base unmatched. Looked up from germline, CDR1 is MNHEY and CDR2 is SMNVEV (reference sequence). The CDR3 nucleotides are TGTGCCAGCAGTAGGACTAGCGGGGGGGAGCAGTTCTTC. This encodes CASSRTSGGEQFF.

J is TRBJ2-6 and V is TRBV23-1; a weak D match, TRBD1 (5 bases). TRBV23-1 is filed as an ORF, its function uncertain. This CDR3 spans 19 amino acids. Between the trimmed V and J ends, which lost 6 bases and 0 bases, there was a span of 21 bases. The CDR3 spells CASSPRPGQPTSGANVLTF. CDR3 bases: TGCGCCAGCAGCCCCCGCCCCGGACAACCGACCTCTGGGGCCAACGTCCTGACTTTC.

V and J are TRBV18 and TRBJ2-2, with D perhaps TRBD1 (6 bases). V dropped 1 base and J dropped 6 bases, with 12 bases sitting between them. The CDR3 has 15 amino acids. CDR1 is KGHSH and CDR2 is LQKENI in the germline V gene. CDR3 coding DNA: TGTGCCAGCTCACCACTGGACAGCCCCGCCGGGGAGCTGTTTTTT. It specifies CASSPLDSPAGELFF.

The chain uses TRBV11-3 and TRBJ2-2; TRBD2 aligns across 8 bases. The germline V gene encodes CDR1 SGHNT and CDR2 YENEEA. With V trimmed by 0 bases and J by 0 bases, 0 bases remained unmatched. This CDR3 has 16 amino acids. CDR3: CASSLDSGANTGELFF. The CDR3 nucleotides read TGTGCCAGCAGCTTAGATAGCGGGGCGAACACCGGGGAGCTGTTTTTT. Combining the CDR3 with reference TRBV11-3 and TRBJ2-2 gives the whole variable domain EAGVVQSPRYKIIEKKQPVAFWCNPISGHNTLYWYLQNLGQGPELLIRYENEEAVDDSQLPKDRFSAERLKGVDSTLKIQPAELGDSAVYLCASSLDSGANTGELFFGEGSRLTVL.

The chain links TRBV24-1 to TRBJ1-2; 8 bases are shared with TRBD1. There are 14 residues in the CDR3. Losses at the gene ends were 0 bases for V and 8 bases for J; bases not matched to a gene: 4. CDR1 and CDR2 from the germline V gene are KGHDR and SFDVKD. In DNA, the CDR3 is TGTGCCACCAGTGATTTGCAGGGGGCGAAGGGCTACACCTTC. It specifies CATSDLQGAKGYTF.

The sample holds a few counts of this clone. This chain links TRBV2 with TRBJ2-1; 11 bases line up with TRBD2. The V and J ends lost 3 bases and 9 bases, in that order; junction bases with no gene match: 4. The germline V gene encodes CDR1 SNHLY and CDR2 FYNNEI. The CDR3 is 14 amino acids. CDR3 nucleotides: TGTGCCAGCAGTGAGGGACTAGCGGTAGGTGAGCAGTTCTTC. Residues: CASSEGLAVGEQFF.

J is TRBJ2-3 and V is TRBV20-1; 11 positions match TRBD2. The length of the CDR3 is 14 residues. With 3 bases clipped from V and 3 bases from J, the junction kept 2 bases outside the gene matches. Germline V gives CDR1 DFQATT, CDR2 SNEGSKA (reference sequence). For the CDR3, the DNA is TGCAGTGCTAGTAGCGGGGGGGTAACAGATACGCAGTATTTT. It yields the protein CSASSGGVTDTQYF.

This chain links TRBV11-2 with TRBJ1-4; possibly TRBD1 for D (6 bases). Germline V gives CDR1 SGHAT, CDR2 FQNNGV. The CDR3 is made up of 16 amino acids. V lost 0 bases, J lost 4 bases, and 12 bases lay in between. The CDR3 DNA reads TGTGCCAGCAGCTTAGAGGGGGGGACATATAATGAAAAACTGTTTTTT. This gives the protein CASSLEGGTYNEKLFF.